These T cell receptor beta chains were read from a single sample in a study of identical twins. MiXCR, run by TCRdb on the 5' RACE reads, gives a single entry per CDR3 protein. This sample carries about 520,000 distinct CDR3 sequences, approximately 22% of them seen once, and the ten largest clones take around 0.9%. In addition, the sample was reused for a study of T cells expressing NK-cell markers.

Sequenced sample: CD4+ T cells sorted from blood. The receptor set was obtained from a woman younger than 35 in good health. Each CDR3 is given with its conserved first and last residue. D genes are given only for firm matches. The listing skips clone size in some rows; elsewhere it reads once, few, many or a size class.

clone size: many
J gene: TRBJ1-1
V gene: TRBV7-2
D gene: -
CDR3 DNA: TGTGCCAGCAGCTTAGTGCAAGGCGGTGAAGCTTTCTTT
CDR3 protein: CASSLVQGGEAFF

clone size: few
J gene: TRBJ1-2
V gene: TRBV5-1
D gene: -
CDR3 DNA: TGCGCCAGCAGCTTGGCCGGGCAGAACTATGGCTACACCTTC
CDR3 protein: CASSLAGQNYGYTF

clone size: few
J gene: TRBJ2-3
V gene: TRBV20-1
D gene: -
CDR3 DNA: TGCAGTCCCACAGGACCAGATACGCAGTATTTT
CDR3 protein: CSPTGPDTQYF

clone size: -
J gene: TRBJ1-6
V gene: TRBV6-5
D gene: -
CDR3 DNA: TGTGCCAGCAGTTCCCCCACAACAGGGACCCTCCACTTT
CDR3 protein: CASSSPTTGTLHF

clone size: -
J gene: TRBJ2-6
V gene: TRBV19
D gene: -
CDR3 DNA: TGTGCCAGTAACTTCAATACTGGGGCCAACGTCCTGACTTTC
CDR3 protein: CASNFNTGANVLTF

clone size: many
J gene: TRBJ1-1
V gene: TRBV20-1
D gene: TRBD1
CDR3 DNA: TGCAGTGCTAGAGACCTTACAGGGGGGAACACTGAAGCTTTCTTT
CDR3 protein: CSARDLTGGNTEAFF

clone size: many
J gene: TRBJ2-3
V gene: TRBV7-2
D gene: -
CDR3 DNA: TGTGCCAGCAGAGGTACGGGACGAGCGCAGTATTTT
CDR3 protein: CASRGTGRAQYF

clone size: -
J gene: TRBJ2-2
V gene: TRBV10-3
D gene: TRBD1
CDR3 DNA: TGTGCCATCAGCCTGACAGGGTTCGCCGGGGAGCTGTTTTTT
CDR3 protein: CAISLTGFAGELFF

clone size: few
J gene: TRBJ2-7
V gene: TRBV6-5
D gene: TRBD1
CDR3 DNA: TGTGCCAGCAGTCACTCATCGACAGGGCCCTACGAGCAGTACTTC
CDR3 protein: CASSHSSTGPYEQYF

clone size: -
J gene: TRBJ2-7
V gene: TRBV12-3/TRBV12-4
D gene: -
CDR3 DNA: TGTGCCAGCAGTCAGCAGGGAGTATCCTACGAGCAGTACTTC
CDR3 protein: CASSQQGVSYEQYF

clone size: few
J gene: TRBJ2-3
V gene: TRBV3-1
D gene: TRBD2
CDR3 DNA: TGTGCCAGCAGCCCCTGGGGAGCGGGGGATACCGATACGCAGTATTTT
CDR3 protein: CASSPWGAGDTDTQYF

clone size: many
J gene: TRBJ2-3
V gene: TRBV12-3/TRBV12-4
D gene: TRBD2
CDR3 DNA: TGTGCCAGCAGTTTTCCCCAGCGGGAGCTTACAGATACGCAGTATTTT
CDR3 protein: CASSFPQRELTDTQYF

clone size: few
J gene: TRBJ2-1
V gene: TRBV11-1
D gene: TRBD2
CDR3 DNA: TGTGCCAGCAGTTCTCGCCACTATAAAGCGGGAGAAGGGCATGAGCAGTTCTTC
CDR3 protein: CASSSRHYKAGEGHEQFF

clone size: -
J gene: TRBJ2-1
V gene: TRBV6-1
D gene: -
CDR3 DNA: TGTGCCAGCAGGCCAGACGAGGGGTCCTACAATGAGCAGTTCTTC
CDR3 protein: CASRPDEGSYNEQFF

clone size: few
J gene: TRBJ2-1
V gene: TRBV7-2
D gene: -
CDR3 DNA: TGTGCCAGCAGCTTATCGGGGGGCGGTTACAATGAGCAGTTCTTC
CDR3 protein: CASSLSGGGYNEQFF

clone size: -
J gene: TRBJ2-1
V gene: TRBV20-1
D gene: TRBD1
CDR3 DNA: TGCAGTGCTAGAGAGGACCGGACAGGCAACAATGAGCAGTTCTTC
CDR3 protein: CSAREDRTGNNEQFF

clone size: many
J gene: TRBJ2-1
V gene: TRBV20-1
D gene: -
CDR3 DNA: TGCAGTGCTCTCATAGCGGCCGGGAGTGAGCAGTTCTTC
CDR3 protein: CSALIAAGSEQFF

clone size: many
J gene: TRBJ2-3
V gene: TRBV5-1
D gene: -
CDR3 DNA: TGCGCCAGCAGCTTGTGGGGGACGGGCGATACGCAGTATTTT
CDR3 protein: CASSLWGTGDTQYF

clone size: -
J gene: TRBJ2-3
V gene: TRBV15
D gene: TRBD2
CDR3 DNA: TGTGCCACCAGCAGAGAACTCACTAGCGGGACAGATACGCAGTATTTT
CDR3 protein: CATSRELTSGTDTQYF

clone size: once
J gene: TRBJ2-5
V gene: TRBV15
D gene: -
CDR3 DNA: TGTGCCACGAGAACCCGTGCCTTAGGGGAGACCCAGTACTTC
CDR3 protein: CATRTRALGETQYF

clone size: few
J gene: TRBJ2-1
V gene: TRBV20-1
D gene: TRBD2
CDR3 DNA: TGCAGTGCCAGTAGCGGGGGCCCCTCAGTGGAGCAGTTCTTC
CDR3 protein: CSASSGGPSVEQFF

clone size: -
J gene: TRBJ1-5
V gene: TRBV27
D gene: -
CDR3 DNA: TGTGCCAGCAGCCCTTACCGGGACTTGCCAAGAGATCAGCCCCAGCATTTT
CDR3 protein: CASSPYRDLPRDQPQHF

clone size: -
J gene: TRBJ2-4
V gene: TRBV6-1
D gene: TRBD2
CDR3 DNA: TGTGCCAGCAGTCCGCGGGGACTAGCCGAAGTGGCCAAAAACATTCAGTACTTC
CDR3 protein: CASSPRGLAEVAKNIQYF

clone size: -
J gene: TRBJ2-5
V gene: TRBV4-1
D gene: -
CDR3 DNA: TGCGCCAGCAGCCAAGGGGCCCCTGGGCAGGGGCCACAAGAGACCCAGTACTTC
CDR3 protein: CASSQGAPGQGPQETQYF

clone size: -
J gene: TRBJ2-7
V gene: TRBV4-2
D gene: -
CDR3 DNA: TGTGCCAGCAGCCAAGCCGACACACGCTACGAGCAGTACTTC
CDR3 protein: CASSQADTRYEQYF

clone size: few
J gene: TRBJ2-3
V gene: TRBV2
D gene: -
CDR3 DNA: TGTGCCAGCGGATTGCTGGGCCCCACAGATACGCAGTATTTT
CDR3 protein: CASGLLGPTDTQYF

clone size: -
J gene: TRBJ1-1
V gene: TRBV11-3
D gene: TRBD1
CDR3 DNA: TGTGCCAGCAGCAAGACAGGGGAAGCTTTCTTT
CDR3 protein: CASSKTGEAFF

clone size: few
J gene: TRBJ2-3
V gene: TRBV20-1
D gene: -
CDR3 DNA: TGCAGTGCTAGAGATCTGGGGGTTGGCACAGATACGCAGTATTTT
CDR3 protein: CSARDLGVGTDTQYF

clone size: many
J gene: TRBJ2-7
V gene: TRBV10-3
D gene: TRBD2
CDR3 DNA: TGTGCCATCAGAGCGGGGGGCTACGAGCAGTACTTC
CDR3 protein: CAIRAGGYEQYF

clone size: -
J gene: TRBJ2-2
V gene: TRBV24-1
D gene: -
CDR3 DNA: TGTGCCACCAGTGGATACACCGGGGAGCTGTTTTTT
CDR3 protein: CATSGYTGELFF

clone size: few
J gene: TRBJ1-5
V gene: TRBV29-1
D gene: TRBD1
CDR3 DNA: TGCAGCGTGGTGGGACAGGCCAATCAGCCCCAGCATTTT
CDR3 protein: CSVVGQANQPQHF

clone size: many
J gene: TRBJ1-1
V gene: TRBV28
D gene: -
CDR3 DNA: TGTGCCAGCAGTTCCCAGGGGATTCGCACTGAAGCTTTCTTT
CDR3 protein: CASSSQGIRTEAFF

clone size: few
J gene: TRBJ2-7
V gene: TRBV6-1
D gene: -
CDR3 DNA: TGTGCCAGCAGCACCCGGGACATAGTCTACGAGCAGTACTTC
CDR3 protein: CASSTRDIVYEQYF

clone size: -
J gene: TRBJ2-6
V gene: TRBV4-2
D gene: TRBD2
CDR3 DNA: TGTGCCAGCAGCCCATCAAATAGACTAGCGGGGTCAGGGGCCAACGTCCTGACTTTC
CDR3 protein: CASSPSNRLAGSGANVLTF

clone size: few
J gene: TRBJ1-2
V gene: TRBV12-3/TRBV12-4
D gene: -
CDR3 DNA: TGTGCCAGCGCGTTGGCTAACTATGGCTACACCTTC
CDR3 protein: CASALANYGYTF

clone size: -
J gene: TRBJ2-2
V gene: TRBV4-3
D gene: TRBD2
CDR3 DNA: TGCGCCAGCAGCCAACGGGGGGGCCTCCCGGACACCGGGGAGCTGTTTTTT
CDR3 protein: CASSQRGGLPDTGELFF

clone size: many
J gene: TRBJ1-6
V gene: TRBV9
D gene: -
CDR3 DNA: TGTGCCAGCAGCGTAGATGAGAGCTCCTATAATTCACCCCTCCACTTT
CDR3 protein: CASSVDESSYNSPLHF

clone size: -
J gene: TRBJ2-4
V gene: TRBV7-9
D gene: TRBD2
CDR3 DNA: TGTGCCAGCAGCCCGAGCGGGAGCTCAGCCAAAAACATTCAGTACTTC
CDR3 protein: CASSPSGSSAKNIQYF

clone size: -
J gene: TRBJ2-2
V gene: TRBV11-3
D gene: -
CDR3 DNA: TGTGCCAGCAGCTTAGATCCGAGGATCACCGGGGAGCTGTTTTTT
CDR3 protein: CASSLDPRITGELFF

clone size: -
J gene: TRBJ2-7
V gene: TRBV5-1
D gene: TRBD1
CDR3 DNA: TGCGCCAGCAGTTCACGATCCGGGACAGGGGGCCAAGAGCAGTACTTC
CDR3 protein: CASSSRSGTGGQEQYF

clone size: few
J gene: TRBJ2-3
V gene: TRBV20-1
D gene: TRBD1
CDR3 DNA: TGCAGTGCTAGAGCCCAGGGGGCTACGCAGTATTTT
CDR3 protein: CSARAQGATQYF

clone size: -
J gene: TRBJ2-7
V gene: TRBV30
D gene: TRBD1
CDR3 DNA: TGTGCCTGGAGGGGGACAGGGACCTACGAGCAGTACTTC
CDR3 protein: CAWRGTGTYEQYF

clone size: medium-sized
J gene: TRBJ2-7
V gene: TRBV5-1
D gene: -
CDR3 DNA: TGCGCCAGCAGCACCCTTATTGGCTACGAGCAGTACTTC
CDR3 protein: CASSTLIGYEQYF

clone size: few
J gene: TRBJ1-2
V gene: TRBV6-1
D gene: TRBD1
CDR3 DNA: TGTGCCAGCACACGACAGGGAAGCTATGGCTACACCTTC
CDR3 protein: CASTRQGSYGYTF

clone size: -
J gene: TRBJ1-1
V gene: TRBV7-2
D gene: -
CDR3 DNA: TGTGCCAGCAGCTTCAGGGTAAGGTACACTGAAGCTTTCTTT
CDR3 protein: CASSFRVRYTEAFF

clone size: -
J gene: TRBJ2-7
V gene: TRBV7-8
D gene: -
CDR3 DNA: TGTGCCAGCAGCCAGGGGGCGGGAGGGCCTTACGAGCAGTACTTC
CDR3 protein: CASSQGAGGPYEQYF

clone size: -
J gene: TRBJ1-1
V gene: TRBV29-1
D gene: -
CDR3 DNA: TGCAGCACCCAGACGGTGAACACTGAAGCTTTCTTT
CDR3 protein: CSTQTVNTEAFF

clone size: -
J gene: TRBJ2-7
V gene: TRBV6-5
D gene: -
CDR3 DNA: TGTGCCAGCAGTTCCTCCTTAAAGCAGTACTTC
CDR3 protein: CASSSSLKQYF

clone size: many
J gene: TRBJ2-5
V gene: TRBV10-1
D gene: -
CDR3 DNA: TGCGCCAGCAGTGTGGATTTCCAAGAGACCCAGTACTTC
CDR3 protein: CASSVDFQETQYF

clone size: -
J gene: TRBJ2-6
V gene: TRBV10-3
D gene: -
CDR3 DNA: TGTGCCATCAGTGACGGGGTACTTCCGACTTTC
CDR3 protein: CAISDGVLPTF

clone size: few
J gene: TRBJ1-4
V gene: TRBV6-5
D gene: -
CDR3 DNA: TGTGCCAGCAGTTACGTACGCGGTGGGCATGAAAAACTGTTTTTT
CDR3 protein: CASSYVRGGHEKLFF